The 10 T cell receptor beta chains below were found in one sample sequenced in a study of cytomegalovirus exposure and HLA in healthy donors. Amplification used 60 Vbeta primers and 13 Jbeta primers. Clones were read by immunoSEQ multiplex PCR, and TCRdb kept only the in-frame ones, dropping some. Here the sample spans about 130,000 clones, around 81% being singletons. Source material: PBMCs. The receptors shown here come from a female donor in good health and CMV-seronegative.

V and J are TRBV6-1 and TRBJ2-2; D is possibly TRBD2 (5 bases). Germline assignment: CDR1 MNHNS and CDR2 SASEGT. Trimming cost V 4 bases and J 4 bases, with 7 bases left between them. The CDR3 runs 13 residues. The CDR3 coding sequence is TGTGCCAGCAGTGTCGGGGTCACCGGGGAGCTGTTTTTT. It encodes CASSVGVTGELFF.

The chain couples TRBV6-4 to TRBJ2-3, with 12 positions matching TRBD2. This CDR3 has 15 residues. Trimming took 8 bases from V and 4 from J; bases not matched to a gene: 7. Germline V gives CDR1 MRHNA, CDR2 SNTAGT. The CDR3 protein is CASGRTSGAPDTQYF. The DNA for the CDR3 is TGTGCCAGCGGGAGGACTAGCGGGGCACCAGATACGCAGTATTTT.

Concerning this clone: Compared with germline, one end of the junction differs, possibly owing to a read error. This chain connects TRBV9 to TRBJ2-6, with D possibly matching TRBD1 (6 bases). CDR3 length: 14 residues. The germline V gene has CDR1 SGDLS and CDR2 YYNGEE. The DNA for the CDR3 is TGTGCCAGCAGCGTGGCCCTGGGGGCCAACGGCCTGACTTTC. Translation: CASSVALGANGLTF. The complete variable domain, with remaining parts taken from reference TRBV9 and TRBJ2-6, reads DSGVTQTPKHLITATGQRVTLRCSPRSGDLSVYWYQQSLDQGLQFLIQYYNGEERAKGNILERFSAQQFPDLHSELNLSSLELGDSALYFCASSVALGANGLTFGAGSRLTVL.

The chain employs TRBV5-1 and TRBJ1-2, with D tentatively TRBD1 (6 bases). Germline assignment: CDR1 SGHRS and CDR2 YFSETQ. This CDR3 is 13 amino acids long. V lost 0 bases and J lost 4, with 7 bases in between. The CDR3 sequence: CASSLGTVYGYTF. The CDR3, as DNA: TGCGCCAGCAGCTTGGGGACAGTCTATGGCTACACCTTC.

The V gene is TRBV18, the J gene TRBJ2-5; tentatively, D is TRBD1 (6 bases). CDR3 size: 16 residues. CDR1 and CDR2 from the germline V gene are KGHSH and LQKENI. Trimming shortened V by 5 bases and J by 0 bases, and 16 bases separated the two germline ends. This CDR3 is CASSSRQAPYQETQYF. CDR3 sequence (DNA): TGTGCCAGCTCATCTCGACAGGCTCCTTACCAAGAGACCCAGTACTTC.

V gene TRBV5-4 combines with J gene TRBJ2-7, with a weak D call TRBD1 (5 bases). Germline-derived CDR1 and CDR2 are SGHNT and YYREEE (reference sequence). The CDR3 consists of 15 residues. V lost 4 bases and J 7 bases, leaving 21 bases between the germline ends. Here the CDR3 DNA reads TGTGCCAGCAGCCTTACGTGGGGCAGGGCCATGGAGCAGTACTTC. Translated: CASSLTWGRAMEQYF.

The V and J genes are TRBV7-2 and TRBJ2-7; 10 bases match TRBD1. The trim removed 2 bases at V and 3 bases at J, leaving 10 bases unmatched. The CDR3 runs to 17 residues. The V gene's germline CDR1 is SGHTA and CDR2 FQGNSA. CDR3 in amino acids: CASSLYPDRGRVYEQYF. The CDR3 nucleotides are TGTGCCAGCAGCTTATACCCCGACAGGGGGCGCGTCTACGAGCAGTACTTC.

A remark on this clone: The junction departs from germline at one end; a sequencing error may be responsible. The chain combines TRBV7-9 with TRBJ2-5, with 9 bases that match TRBD2. Germline assignment: CDR1 SEHNR and CDR2 FQNEAQ (reference sequence). This CDR3 spans 17 amino acids. The CDR3 spells CSSSLAVSGRTQETQYF. The CDR3 DNA reads as TGTTCCAGCAGCTTAGCTGTGAGCGGGAGGACCCAAGAGACCCAGTACTTC.

The chain recombines TRBV6-1 with TRBJ2-2, with 8 positions matching TRBD2. With 6 bases clipped from V and 7 bases from J, the junction kept 7 bases outside the gene matches. From germline, CDR1 is MNHNS and CDR2 SASEGT. The CDR3 totals 14 residues. CDR3 in amino acids: CASRAPGGVGELFF. The DNA for the CDR3 is TGTGCCAGCAGAGCCCCGGGGGGGGTCGGGGAGCTGTTTTTT.

This chain links TRBV28 with TRBJ2-1; TRBD1 might be the D (6 bases). The germline CDR1 and CDR2 sequences are MDHEN and SYDVKM. Trimming pared 3 bases from V and 8 bases from J, leaving 11 bases between. This CDR3 region has 13 residues. This CDR3 is CASSFRGRHEQFF. The CDR3 DNA reads as TGTGCCAGCAGTTTCAGGGGAAGGCATGAGCAGTTCTTC.